This T cell receptor beta chain was sequenced in a study of T cell repertoires in cytomegalovirus infection. At the level of the study: The public TCR beta signatures pointed to both CMV infection and matching HLA type. Study-level results: The cumulative frequency of public TCR beta families distinguished individuals who carried CMV together with the relevant HLA. What dominated the ex vivo response were HLA-C-restricted CMV-specific TCR beta clonotypes.

A single record per CDR3 protein comes from TCRdb applying MiXCR to the reads. The sample carries approximately 500,000 distinct CDR3 sequences, about 15% recorded once. Trimming cost V 0 bases and J 5 bases, with 16 bases left between them. Germline V lookup: CDR1 SGHVS, CDR2 FQNEAQ. The CDR3 is 16 amino acids. This clonotype was recorded many times. Its antigen is not identified. The sequencing input was CD8+ T cells from PBMCs. This TCR was sampled from a human donor in good health (CMV status not recorded). Some clones in this sample may be carry-over from other donors' samples. V and J are TRBV7-8 and TRBJ2-5; TRBD2 might be the D (5 bases). The CDR3 DNA sequence: TGTGCCAGCAGCTTAGCGTCATTTAGCGTTGGGGAGACCCAGTACTTC. Translation gives CASSLASFSVGETQYF.